This T cell receptor beta chain originates from a study of blood T cell repertoires in COVID-19. CDR3 size: 15 residues. Only in-frame clones appear in the TCRdb table, and some are missing; sequencing was by immunoSEQ multiplex PCR. This sample has 350,000 or so clones, with roughly 90% found just once. The V gene is TRBV21-1, the J gene TRBJ2-7; the DNA was not compared with TRBD2, the D call given in the table. TRBV21-1 is reported as a pseudogene. Sequencing was carried out using PBMCs or T cells enriched from blood (not recorded which). The receptor was isolated from a woman aged 25-40 years who had been exposed to COVID-19. CDR3 bases: TGTGCCAGCGGGATTAGGGCGGGGAGCTCCTACGAGCAGTACTTC. Encoded protein: CASGIRAGSSYEQYF.